The 9 T cell receptor beta chains below all came from one sample that was sequenced in a study of blood T cell repertoires in COVID-19 (dated by TCRdb to 2018 to 2020). Libraries were built with the immunoSEQ multiplex PCR assay. What TCRdb holds here is the immuneACCESS table cut down to in-frame rearrangements. Part of the clones is not present; checked against another copy, under half of the missing clones reflect an unresolved V gene, and the others are unexplained. The sample table contains a few hundred thousand clones; only one count was recorded for just under 90% of them. Clones ranked in the top ten supply roughly 1.8% of the sample. The sample taken for sequencing was PBMCs or T cells enriched from blood (not recorded which). Every receptor here comes from a woman aged 60-75 years who had recovered from COVID-19.

V and J are TRBV2 and TRBJ1-5; possibly TRBD1 for D (5 bases). Per the germline V gene, CDR1 is SNHLY and CDR2 is FYNNEI. There are 14 residues in the CDR3. V was clipped by 4 bases and J by 6 bases, with 13 bases between them. DNA of the CDR3: TGTGCCAGCAGTGGAATTCTAGGGGTTCAGCCCCAGCATTTT. This translates into CASSGILGVQPQHF.

CDR3 region: CAWSSPLSPLHF. The CDR3 DNA is TGTGCCTGGAGCTCCCCTCTATCACCCCTCCACTTT. The rearrangement links TRBV30 to TRBJ1-6; D unresolved. The germline V and J ends were trimmed by 3 bases and 10 bases, with 10 bases remaining between them. The germline gives CDR1 GTSNPN, CDR2 SVGIG (reference sequence). The CDR3 has 12 residues.

In the case of this clone: This same CDR3 is encoded by further DNA sequences in the sample. The chain links TRBV28 to TRBJ2-7; no clear D gene. The germline V and J ends were trimmed by 5 bases and 4 bases, with 6 bases remaining between them. This CDR3 contains 11 residues. The V gene's germline CDR1 is MDHEN and CDR2 SYDVKM. This CDR3 reads CASSVQYEQYF. DNA of the CDR3: TGTGCCAGCAGTGTACAATACGAGCAGTACTTC.

The chain links TRBV12-5 to TRBJ1-1; maybe TRBD1 (5 bases). The CDR3 totals 15 residues. CDR1 LGHNT and CDR2 FRNRAP come from the germline V gene. V was pared by 2 bases and J by 1 base, with 11 bases between. The CDR3 loop reads CASGLSAGPNTEAFF. CDR3 bases: TGTGCTAGTGGTTTGTCGGCAGGGCCGAACACTGAAGCTTTCTTT.

This chain links TRBV19 with TRBJ1-5, with D perhaps matching TRBD1 (5 bases). V lost 0 bases and J lost 0, with 12 bases in between. The CDR3 runs to 17 residues. Germline V CDR1 and CDR2: LNHDA, SQIVND (reference sequence). CDR3 sequence: CASSIDRRGLSNQPQHF. The DNA for the CDR3 is TGTGCCAGTAGTATAGATCGAAGGGGACTTAGCAATCAGCCCCAGCATTTT. Drawing the rest from reference TRBV19 and TRBJ1-5, the complete variable domain is DGGITQSPKYLFRKEGQNVTLSCEQNLNHDAMYWYRQDPGQGLRLIYYSQIVNDFQKGDIAEGYSVSREKKESFPLTVTSAQKNPTAFYLCASSIDRRGLSNQPQHFGDGTRLSIL.

The V and J genes are TRBV5-1 and TRBJ2-5; 7 nucleotides match TRBD1. This CDR3 spans 16 amino acids. Germline CDR1 reads SGHRS; CDR2 reads YFSETQ. The V gene end was trimmed by 4 bases and the J gene end by 4 bases; junction bases not matched to a gene: 13. DNA of the CDR3: TGCGCCAGCAGCCCTCTACCCCGGACAGGCGGAGAGACCCAGTACTTC. Amino acids: CASSPLPRTGGETQYF.

This clone has just one count. This rearrangement joins TRBV7-8 to TRBJ1-2; D possibly corresponds to TRBD1 (6 bases). Germline loops: CDR1 SGHVS, CDR2 FQNEAQ. Deletions cut 8 bases from V and 0 bases from J, with 16 bases between. The CDR3 covers 15 residues. Here the CDR3 reads CASSSGAGANYGYTF. The CDR3 DNA is TGTGCCAGCTCCTCAGGGGCCGGGGCTAACTATGGCTACACCTTC.

CDR3 nucleotides: TGTGCCAGCAGCTTCACAGGGGGCTTGGGCACTGAAGCTTTCTTT. Amino acid sequence: CASSFTGGLGTEAFF. The V call is TRBV7-2, the J call TRBJ1-1; the match to TRBD1 covers 9 bases. Losses at the gene ends were 3 bases for V and 4 bases for J; bases not matched to a gene: 6. Germline V gene sequence: CDR1 SGHTA, CDR2 FQGNSA. The CDR3 is made up of 15 amino acids.

The rearrangement uses TRBV11-3 and TRBJ2-1; TRBD2 aligns across 7 bases. Germline values: CDR1 SGHNT, CDR2 YENEEA. This CDR3 has 16 amino acids. The V gene end was trimmed by 5 bases and the J gene end by 4 bases; junction bases not matched to a gene: 11. The CDR3 nucleotides read TGTGCCAGCAGCCCCGGAGGAGCGGGGCCGTACAATGAGCAGTTCTTC. Translating it yields CASSPGGAGPYNEQFF.